This T cell receptor (beta chain) was identified in a study of graft-versus-host responses after intestinal transplantation. Across the study: Multivisceral, liver-intestinal, or isolated intestinal grafts were transplanted into recipients. Following induction with anti-thymocyte globulin, all recipients were given tacrolimus and steroids for two to three years.

From germline, CDR1 is MNHNY and CDR2 SVGAGI (reference sequence). CDR3 length equals 14 residues. Unmatched junction bases numbered 3, after V lost 5 bases and J lost 1 base. About this clone itself: Its antigen is not known.

Profiling relied on immunoSEQ multiplex PCR, and the TCRdb table lists in-frame clones only, not all of them. The sample comprises just under 90,000 clones, around 83% of which are singletons, and about a sixth rests with the top ten. V is TRBV6-6 and J is TRBJ2-7, with 9 positions matching TRBD2. Sequenced here: unstimulated CD8+ T cells sorted from spleen or lymph node cells, sampled before intestinal transplant. This clonotype was sampled from a human donor who received an intestinal transplant. The chain's CDR3 is CASSVAGESYEQYF. The DNA for the CDR3 is TGTGCCAGCAGTGTAGCGGGAGAATCCTACGAGCAGTACTTC.